A selection of T cell receptor beta chains follows, all from one sample in a study of response to subunit inactivated influenza vaccine. From the RT-PCR reads, TCRdb called clonotypes with MiXCR, one entry per CDR3 protein. The sample has about 780,000 distinct CDR3 sequences; roughly 20% are singletons. The material was PBMCs from blood, obtained roughly 5 days after vaccination. The receptors shown here come from a man between 45 and 60 years old who received an inactivated influenza vaccine. Both conserved end residues are trimmed from each CDR3. A D gene is named only where the DNA matches it firmly.

j_call: TRBJ2-2
v_call: TRBV7-9
d_call: NA
cdr3_aa: ASPPRGRTSNTGELF

j_call: TRBJ2-3
v_call: TRBV7-2
d_call: NA
cdr3_aa: ASSLLGRDTQY

j_call: TRBJ2-2
v_call: TRBV4-1
d_call: NA
cdr3_aa: ASSQTTTGELF

j_call: TRBJ2-3
v_call: TRBV10-2
d_call: TRBD2
cdr3_aa: ATLAGLADTQY

j_call: TRBJ2-1
v_call: TRBV20-1
d_call: NA
cdr3_aa: SAAHFSNEQF

j_call: TRBJ2-1
v_call: TRBV15
d_call: TRBD2
cdr3_aa: ATSPRREGDHEQF

j_call: TRBJ2-7
v_call: TRBV29-1
d_call: NA
cdr3_aa: SVELFSERDEQY

j_call: TRBJ2-3
v_call: TRBV12-3/TRBV12-4
d_call: NA
cdr3_aa: ASSLGLDTDTQY

j_call: TRBJ2-7
v_call: TRBV15
d_call: TRBD1
cdr3_aa: ATSREGTGGYEQY

j_call: TRBJ2-1
v_call: TRBV24-1
d_call: NA
cdr3_aa: ATSDGHNYNEQF

j_call: TRBJ2-5
v_call: TRBV7-6
d_call: TRBD2
cdr3_aa: ASSFSSSGGSIKTQY

j_call: TRBJ2-1
v_call: TRBV5-1
d_call: NA
cdr3_aa: ASRVVGGGFYNEQF

j_call: TRBJ2-5
v_call: TRBV7-9
d_call: NA
cdr3_aa: ATILGGETQY

j_call: TRBJ1-2
v_call: TRBV12-3/TRBV12-4
d_call: NA
cdr3_aa: ASWDGSAGYT

j_call: TRBJ2-1
v_call: TRBV5-6
d_call: NA
cdr3_aa: ASSLGRTYNNEQF

j_call: TRBJ2-1
v_call: TRBV4-2
d_call: NA
cdr3_aa: ASSQEAGLDNEQF

j_call: TRBJ1-1
v_call: TRBV25-1
d_call: NA
cdr3_aa: ASSEDWASSEAF

j_call: TRBJ2-3
v_call: TRBV10-3
d_call: NA
cdr3_aa: AISDPGGRDTQY

j_call: TRBJ2-1
v_call: TRBV24-1
d_call: TRBD1
cdr3_aa: ATSPRGQGNRNEQF

j_call: TRBJ1-2
v_call: TRBV12-3/TRBV12-4
d_call: NA
cdr3_aa: ASSRQEILYGYT

j_call: TRBJ2-7
v_call: TRBV7-8
d_call: NA
cdr3_aa: ASSFRWDEQY

j_call: TRBJ1-5
v_call: TRBV20-1
d_call: NA
cdr3_aa: SAARHRDVIQPQH

j_call: TRBJ2-1
v_call: TRBV2
d_call: NA
cdr3_aa: ASSRRSGQGPNEQF

j_call: TRBJ2-7
v_call: TRBV6-2/TRBV6-3
d_call: TRBD2
cdr3_aa: ASSYDQREIVYEQY

j_call: TRBJ2-5
v_call: TRBV12-3/TRBV12-4
d_call: TRBD1
cdr3_aa: ASSGRDRGKETQY